This is a list of T cell receptor beta chains from one sample in a study of beta chain features in type 1 diabetes. Some clones are missing from TCRdb's copy, which holds only in-frame ones; the method was immunoSEQ multiplex PCR. The sample carries 300,000 to 350,000 clones, 12% to 15% recorded once. Input material: central memory CD4+ T cells from blood. These receptor sequences come from a man between 25 and 39 years old in good health. The CDR3 runs from the conserved cysteine through the conserved F or W. The D gene is left open where the match is weak. For some rows the clone size is stated as once, few or many, or as a class when expanded; others skip it.

TRBJ2-6 . TRBV6-6 . TGTGCCAGCAGTCGAGCGCAGGGGGCCAACGTCCTGACTTTC CASSRAQGANVLTF
TRBJ1-5 few TRBV2 . TGTGCCAGCACGGGGGTGGGCAATCAGCCCCAGCATTTT CASTGVGNQPQHF
TRBJ1-1 . TRBV6-5 TRBD1 TGTGCCAGCAGGGTCGCCGGGACAGTAAACACTGAAGCTTTCTTT CASRVAGTVNTEAFF
TRBJ1-1 . TRBV19 TRBD1 TGTGCCAGGCATCCGGGACAGGGGAACACTGAAGCTTTCTTT CARHPGQGNTEAFF
TRBJ2-7 . TRBV5-1 . TGCGCCAGCAGCTTGGAGGCGTCCGGGGAGCAGTACTTC CASSLEASGEQYF
TRBJ1-1 few TRBV7-2 . TGTGCCAGCAGCTTAGGAACGGGGGGGCGGAACACTGAAGCTTTCTTT CASSLGTGGRNTEAFF
TRBJ1-3 few TRBV30 TRBD1 TGTGCCTGGAGTGTATCCCGGACAGGAGGCACCATATATTTT CAWSVSRTGGTIYF
TRBJ1-4 . TRBV5-1 . TGCGCCAGCAGCCTAGCCCGCGGGAGGAATGAAAAACTGTTTTTT CASSLARGRNEKLFF
TRBJ1-1 . TRBV5-6 . TGTGCCAGCAGCTTGGCCGGGCCCACTGAAGCTTTCTTT CASSLAGPTEAFF
TRBJ2-2 few TRBV6-5 TRBD2 TGTGCCAGCAGTTACATGGCTAGCGGGAACACCGGGGAGCTGTTTTTT CASSYMASGNTGELFF
TRBJ1-1 few TRBV4-3 . TGCGCCAGCAGCCAACCAGGGTCCAGGACTGAAGCTTTCTTT CASSQPGSRTEAFF
TRBJ1-1 few TRBV6-5 . TGTGCCAGCAGTAGAGGCGGGGGGTTTAACACTGAAGCTTTCTTT CASSRGGGFNTEAFF
TRBJ2-5 . TRBV18 . TGTGCCAGCTCAGGGGGACAAGAGACCCAGTACTTC CASSGGQETQYF
TRBJ1-1 many TRBV6-5 . TGTGCCAGCAGAAACTTACCAACTGAAGCTTTCTTT CASRNLPTEAFF
TRBJ2-7 . TRBV29-1 TRBD1 TGCAGCGTTGGGGACAGGGTTGGGGAGCAGTACTTC CSVGDRVGEQYF